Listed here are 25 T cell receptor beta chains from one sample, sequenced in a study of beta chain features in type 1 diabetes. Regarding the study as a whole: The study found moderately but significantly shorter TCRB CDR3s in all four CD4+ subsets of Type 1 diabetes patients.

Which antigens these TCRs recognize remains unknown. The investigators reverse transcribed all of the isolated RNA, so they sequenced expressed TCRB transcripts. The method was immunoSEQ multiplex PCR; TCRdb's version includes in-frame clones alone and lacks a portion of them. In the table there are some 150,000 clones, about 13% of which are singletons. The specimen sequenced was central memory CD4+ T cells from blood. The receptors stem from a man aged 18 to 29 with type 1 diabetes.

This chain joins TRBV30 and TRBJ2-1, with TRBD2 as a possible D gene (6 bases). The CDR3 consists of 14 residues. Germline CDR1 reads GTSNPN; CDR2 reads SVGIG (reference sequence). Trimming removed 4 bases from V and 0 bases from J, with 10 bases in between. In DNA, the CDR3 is TGTGCCTGGACGGGGGTAAGCTCCTACAATGAGCAGTTCTTC. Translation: CAWTGVSSYNEQFF.

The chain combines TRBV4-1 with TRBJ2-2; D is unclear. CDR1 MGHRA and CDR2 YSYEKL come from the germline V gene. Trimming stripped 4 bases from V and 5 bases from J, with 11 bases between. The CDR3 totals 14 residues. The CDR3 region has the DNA TGCGCCAGCAGCCCCCCGACAAGAACCGGGGAGCTGTTTTTT. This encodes CASSPPTRTGELFF.

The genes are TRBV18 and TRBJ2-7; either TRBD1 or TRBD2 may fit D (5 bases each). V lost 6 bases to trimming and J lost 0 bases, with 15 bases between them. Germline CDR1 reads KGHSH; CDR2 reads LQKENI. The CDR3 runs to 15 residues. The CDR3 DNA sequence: TGTGCCAGCTCGCGAGGGAGCGACAGCTCCTACGAGCAGTACTTC. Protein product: CASSRGSDSSYEQYF.

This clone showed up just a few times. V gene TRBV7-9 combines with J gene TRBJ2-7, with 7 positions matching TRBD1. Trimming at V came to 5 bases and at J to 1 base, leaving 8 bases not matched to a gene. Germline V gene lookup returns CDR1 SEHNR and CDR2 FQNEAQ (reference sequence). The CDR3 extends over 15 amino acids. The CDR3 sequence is CASSGDRIVSYEQYF. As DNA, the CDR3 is TGTGCCAGCAGCGGGGACAGAATAGTGTCCTACGAGCAGTACTTC.

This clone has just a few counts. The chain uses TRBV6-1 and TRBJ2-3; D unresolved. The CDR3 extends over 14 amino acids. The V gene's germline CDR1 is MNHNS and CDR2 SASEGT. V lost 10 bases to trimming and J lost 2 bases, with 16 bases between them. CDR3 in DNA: TGTGCCACCAGGAGTGGGGAAACCACAGATACGCAGTATTTT. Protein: CATRSGETTDTQYF.

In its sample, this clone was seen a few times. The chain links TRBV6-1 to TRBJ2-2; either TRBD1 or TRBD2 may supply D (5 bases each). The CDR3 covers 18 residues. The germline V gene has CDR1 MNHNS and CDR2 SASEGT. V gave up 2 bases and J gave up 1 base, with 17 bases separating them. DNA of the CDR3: TGTGCCAGCAGTGAACCGGGACGGCAGCTTCTGAACACCGGGGAGCTGTTTTTT. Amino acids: CASSEPGRQLLNTGELFF.

The CDR3 DNA reads as TGTGCCAGCAGTGCCGGGTCCTCACCCCTCCACTTT. Translated: CASSAGSSPLHF. The chain has TRBV28 and TRBJ1-6; D not resolved. CDR1 and CDR2 (germline): MDHEN, SYDVKM. V lost 5 bases, J lost 10 bases, and 9 bases lay in between. This CDR3 contains 12 residues.

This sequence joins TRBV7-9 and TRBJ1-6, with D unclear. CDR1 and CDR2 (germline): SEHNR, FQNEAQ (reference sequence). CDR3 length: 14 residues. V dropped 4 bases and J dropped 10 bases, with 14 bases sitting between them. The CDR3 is CASSYQGLGSPLHF. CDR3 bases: TGTGCCAGCAGCTACCAAGGACTTGGATCACCCCTCCACTTT.

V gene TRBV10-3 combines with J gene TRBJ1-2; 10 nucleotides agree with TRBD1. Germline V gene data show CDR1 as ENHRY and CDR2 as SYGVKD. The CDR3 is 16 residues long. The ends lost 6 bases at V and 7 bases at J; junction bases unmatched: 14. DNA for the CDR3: TGTGCCATCAGCAGAGCCGGGACAGGGGCTTCAAGTGGCTACACCTTC. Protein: CAISRAGTGASSGYTF.

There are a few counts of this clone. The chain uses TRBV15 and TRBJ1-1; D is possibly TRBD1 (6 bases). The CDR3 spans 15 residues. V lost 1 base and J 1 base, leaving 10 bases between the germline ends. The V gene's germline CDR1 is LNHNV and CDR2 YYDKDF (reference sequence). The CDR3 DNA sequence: TGTGCCACCAGCAGAGTGGGGGGCCCGAACACTGAAGCTTTCTTT. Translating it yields CATSRVGGPNTEAFF.

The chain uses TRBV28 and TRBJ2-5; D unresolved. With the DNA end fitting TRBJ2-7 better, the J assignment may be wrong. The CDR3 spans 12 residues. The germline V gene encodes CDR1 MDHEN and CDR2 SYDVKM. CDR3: CASSFAQYEQYF. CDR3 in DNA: TGTGCCAGCAGTTTTGCTCAGTACGAGCAGTACTTC.

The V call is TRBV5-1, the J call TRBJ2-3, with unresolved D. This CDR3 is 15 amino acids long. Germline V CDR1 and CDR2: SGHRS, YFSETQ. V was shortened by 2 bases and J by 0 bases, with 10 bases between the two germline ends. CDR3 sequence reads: CASSFQLPSTDTQYF. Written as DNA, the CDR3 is TGCGCCAGCAGCTTCCAGCTCCCTAGCACAGATACGCAGTATTTT.

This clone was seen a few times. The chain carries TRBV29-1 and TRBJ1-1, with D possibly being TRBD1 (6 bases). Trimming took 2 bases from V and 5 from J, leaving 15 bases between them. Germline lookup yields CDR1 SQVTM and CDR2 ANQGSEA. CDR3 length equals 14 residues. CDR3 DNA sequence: TGCAGCGTTGAACCGGGGGGCGAGTGGACTGAAGCTTTCTTT. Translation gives CSVEPGGEWTEAFF.

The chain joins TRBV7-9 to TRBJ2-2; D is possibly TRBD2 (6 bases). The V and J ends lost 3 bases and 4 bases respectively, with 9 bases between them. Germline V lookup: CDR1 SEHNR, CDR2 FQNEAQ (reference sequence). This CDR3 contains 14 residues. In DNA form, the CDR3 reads TGTGCCAGCAGCTTCCGGGGAGGCACCGGGGAGCTGTTTTTT. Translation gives CASSFRGGTGELFF.

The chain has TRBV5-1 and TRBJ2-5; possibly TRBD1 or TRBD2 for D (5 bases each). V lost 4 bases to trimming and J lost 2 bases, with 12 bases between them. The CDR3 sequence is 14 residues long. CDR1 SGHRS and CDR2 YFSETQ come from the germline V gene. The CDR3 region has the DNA TGCGCCAGCAGCCTGGGGGTCATTCAAGAGACCCAGTACTTC. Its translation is CASSLGVIQETQYF.

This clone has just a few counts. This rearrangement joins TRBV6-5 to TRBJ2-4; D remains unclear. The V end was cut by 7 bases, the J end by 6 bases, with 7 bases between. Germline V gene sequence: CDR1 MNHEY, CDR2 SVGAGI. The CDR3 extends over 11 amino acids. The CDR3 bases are TGTGCCAGCACCCTGGGAAACATTCAGTACTTC. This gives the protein CASTLGNIQYF.

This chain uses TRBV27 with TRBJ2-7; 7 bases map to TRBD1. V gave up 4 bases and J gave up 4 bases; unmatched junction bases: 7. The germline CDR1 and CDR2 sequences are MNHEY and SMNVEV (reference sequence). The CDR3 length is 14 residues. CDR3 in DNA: TGTGCCAGCAGTTCCCAGGGGGTGTTTTACGAGCAGTACTTC. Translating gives CASSSQGVFYEQYF.

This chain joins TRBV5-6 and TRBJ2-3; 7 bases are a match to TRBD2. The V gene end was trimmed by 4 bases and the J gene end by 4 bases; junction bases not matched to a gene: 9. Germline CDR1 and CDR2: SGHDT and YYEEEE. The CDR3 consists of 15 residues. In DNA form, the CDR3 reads TGTGCCAGCAGCCCCTTTCGGGAGGCCCCAGATACGCAGTATTTT. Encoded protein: CASSPFREAPDTQYF. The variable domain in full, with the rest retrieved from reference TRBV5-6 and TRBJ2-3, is DAGVTQSPTHLIKTRGQQVTLRCSPKSGHDTVSWYQQALGQGPQFIFQYYEEEERQRGNFPDRFSGHQFPNYSSELNVNALLLGDSALYLCASSPFREAPDTQYFGPGTRLTVL.

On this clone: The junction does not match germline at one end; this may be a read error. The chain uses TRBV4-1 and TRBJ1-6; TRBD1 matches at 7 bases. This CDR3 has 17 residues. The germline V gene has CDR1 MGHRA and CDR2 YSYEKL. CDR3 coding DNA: TGCTCCAGCAGCCAAGAGGACAGGCAGTTCCGTAATTCACCCCTCCACTTT. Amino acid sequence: CSSSQEDRQFRNSPLHF.

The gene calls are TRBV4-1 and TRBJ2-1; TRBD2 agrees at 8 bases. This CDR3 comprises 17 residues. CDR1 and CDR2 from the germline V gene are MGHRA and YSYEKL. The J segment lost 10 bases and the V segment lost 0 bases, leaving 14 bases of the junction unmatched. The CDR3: CASSQEVFSRGGSEQFF. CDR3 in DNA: TGCGCCAGCAGCCAAGAGGTCTTCTCACGGGGGGGTAGCGAGCAGTTCTTC.

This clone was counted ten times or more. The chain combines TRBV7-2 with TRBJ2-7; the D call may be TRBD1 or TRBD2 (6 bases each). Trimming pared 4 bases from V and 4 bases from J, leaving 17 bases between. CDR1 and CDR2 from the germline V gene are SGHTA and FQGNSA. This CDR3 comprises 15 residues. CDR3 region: CASSSTGGTFYEQYF. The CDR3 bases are TGTGCCAGCAGCTCGACCGGGGGCACGTTTTACGAGCAGTACTTC. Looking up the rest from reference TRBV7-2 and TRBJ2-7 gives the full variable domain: GAGVSQSPSNKVTEKGKDVELRCDPISGHTALYWYRQSLGQGLEFLIYFQGNSAPDKSGLPSDRFSAERTGGSVSTLTIQRTQQEDSAVYLCASSSTGGTFYEQYFGPGTRLTVT.

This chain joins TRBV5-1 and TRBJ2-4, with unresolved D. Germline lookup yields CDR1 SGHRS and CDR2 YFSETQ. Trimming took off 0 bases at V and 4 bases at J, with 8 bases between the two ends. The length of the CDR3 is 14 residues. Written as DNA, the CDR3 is TGCGCCAGCAGCTTGGGATGGGAAAAAAACATTCAGTACTTC. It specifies CASSLGWEKNIQYF.

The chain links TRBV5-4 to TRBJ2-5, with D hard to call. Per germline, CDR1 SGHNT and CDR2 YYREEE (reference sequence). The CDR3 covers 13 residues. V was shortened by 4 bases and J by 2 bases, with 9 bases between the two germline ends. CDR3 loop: CASSLGWQETQYF. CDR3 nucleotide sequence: TGTGCCAGCAGCCTCGGGTGGCAAGAGACCCAGTACTTC.

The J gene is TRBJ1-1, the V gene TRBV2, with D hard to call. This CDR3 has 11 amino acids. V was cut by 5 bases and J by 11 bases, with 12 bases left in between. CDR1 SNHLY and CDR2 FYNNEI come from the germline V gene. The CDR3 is CASSIEAGAFF. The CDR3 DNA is TGTGCCAGCAGTATAGAGGCGGGGGCTTTCTTT.

In nucleotides, the CDR3 is TGTGCCAGTAGTATGAGGGGACCTCACCAAGAGACCCAGTACTTC. As protein: CASSMRGPHQETQYF. V gene TRBV19 combines with J gene TRBJ2-5; D might be TRBD1 or TRBD2, each matching 5 bases. Trimming left V 3 bases short and J 0 bases short, with 11 bases between. The germline V gene encodes CDR1 LNHDA and CDR2 SQIVND (reference sequence). This CDR3 has 15 residues.